A single sample is the source of the 31 T cell receptor beta chains below, sequenced in a study of blood T cell repertoires in COVID-19 (dated by TCRdb to the early 2020s). Libraries were prepared through the immunoSEQ multiplex PCR assay. Not all clones reach the TCRdb copy of this immuneACCESS table, which keeps in-frame sequences only. Checked studies attribute under half of the gap to unresolved V genes and leave the rest unexplained. In all, the sample holds fewer than 50,000 clones, and just over 90% of those were seen once. The ten largest make up 0.3% to 0.4% of the sample. The sample comprised peripheral blood. The receptors here all came from a man aged 45-65 years with COVID-19, enrolled during active disease.

In DNA form, the CDR3 reads TGTGCCAGTATGGATCGGGTGGACACCCAAGAGACCCAGTACTTC. Amino acid sequence: CASMDRVDTQETQYF. This chain uses TRBV19 with TRBJ2-5; TRBD1 might be the D (5 bases). Trimming shortened V by 7 bases and J by 1 base, and 16 bases separated the two germline ends. The CDR3 totals 15 residues. Germline CDR1 is LNHDA and CDR2 is SQIVND (reference sequence).

The genes are TRBV7-2 and TRBJ2-4; weak D call: TRBD1 (7 bases). This CDR3 has 16 residues. The germline V gene has CDR1 SGHTA and CDR2 FQGNSA. Trimming removed 1 base from V and 0 bases from J, with 10 bases in between. Here the CDR3 reads CASSLGQGLAKNIQYF. The CDR3 nucleotides read TGTGCCAGCAGCTTAGGACAGGGACTAGCCAAAAACATTCAGTACTTC.

V gene TRBV11-3 combines with J gene TRBJ2-1; D uncertain. CDR1 is SGHNT and CDR2 is YENEEA in the germline V gene. The CDR3 sequence is 13 residues long. V dropped 1 base and J dropped 2 bases, with 3 bases sitting between them. CDR3 DNA sequence: TGTGCCAGCAGCTTAGGGCCCTACAATGAGCAGTTCTTC. This encodes CASSLGPYNEQFF. Full variable domain (missing parts from reference TRBV11-3 and TRBJ2-1): EAGVVQSPRYKIIEKKQPVAFWCNPISGHNTLYWYLQNLGQGPELLIRYENEEAVDDSQLPKDRFSAERLKGVDSTLKIQPAELGDSAVYLCASSLGPYNEQFFGPGTRLTVL.

This clone appeared a single time. The CDR3 here is CSASKRGLGEQYF. The CDR3 bases are TGCAGTGCTAGTAAGAGGGGACTAGGCGAGCAGTACTTC. The rearrangement uses TRBV20-1 and TRBJ2-7; 8 bases are a match to TRBD2. V was pared by 3 bases and J by 6 bases, with 7 bases of the junction left unmatched. Germline V gives CDR1 DFQATT, CDR2 SNEGSKA (reference sequence). The CDR3 spans 13 residues.

The chain combines TRBV24-1 with TRBJ2-2, with unresolved D. CDR1 is KGHDR, CDR2 SFDVKD, per germline. The CDR3 sequence is 15 residues long. V lost 5 bases, J lost 1 base, and 10 bases lay in between. CDR3 in amino acids: CATSVGGGNTGELFF. Here the CDR3 DNA reads TGTGCCACCAGTGTTGGCGGCGGGAACACCGGGGAGCTGTTTTTT.

The sample holds one count of this clone. In DNA, the CDR3 is TGTGCCAGCAGCCTGACGGGAGCAGATACGCAGTATTTT. Translating gives CASSLTGADTQYF. The chain carries TRBV7-9 and TRBJ2-3, with D perhaps matching TRBD2 (6 bases). From germline, CDR1 is SEHNR and CDR2 FQNEAQ (reference sequence). The CDR3 covers 13 residues. Trimming left V 5 bases short and J 4 bases short, with 10 bases between.

The V call is TRBV2, the J call TRBJ1-5; a possible D gene is TRBD1 (5 bases). CDR3 length: 16 amino acids. Trimming removed 2 bases at V and 2 bases at J, with 13 bases between. Germline CDR1 reads SNHLY; CDR2 reads FYNNEI. The DNA of the CDR3 is TGTGCCAGCAGTGAAAGAAGGGGATCCGGCAATCAGCCCCAGCATTTT. Protein: CASSERRGSGNQPQHF. Supplemented by reference TRBV2 and TRBJ1-5, the full variable domain reads EPEVTQTPSHQVTQMGQEVILRCVPISNHLYFYWYRQILGQKVEFLVSFYNNEISEKSEIFDDQFSVERPDGSNFTLKIRSTKLEDSAMYFCASSERRGSGNQPQHFGDGTRLSIL.

This chain connects TRBV11-2 to TRBJ2-3; D not resolved. CDR3 size: 15 residues. Germline CDR1 and CDR2: SGHAT and FQNNGV. V lost 1 base and J lost 0, with 8 bases in between. The CDR3 protein is CASSLVGGSTDTQYF. In DNA, the CDR3 is TGTGCCAGCAGCTTAGTCGGCGGTAGCACAGATACGCAGTATTTT.

This clone has a single count. V is TRBV9 and J is TRBJ2-1, with D unclear. This CDR3 comprises 14 residues. Trimming took 0 bases from V and 9 from J, leaving 13 bases between them. Germline loops: CDR1 SGDLS, CDR2 YYNGEE. CDR3 sequence: CASSVVPRHGEQFF. The CDR3 DNA reads TGTGCCAGCAGCGTAGTTCCCAGGCACGGTGAGCAGTTCTTC. Full variable domain (outside the CDR3, taken from reference TRBV9 and TRBJ2-1): DSGVTQTPKHLITATGQRVTLRCSPRSGDLSVYWYQQSLDQGLQFLIQYYNGEERAKGNILERFSAQQFPDLHSELNLSSLELGDSALYFCASSVVPRHGEQFFGPGTRLTVL.

The CDR3 DNA is TGCGCCAGCAGTGAGTCGAAAGGTAAGAGGCTCACCGGGGAGCTGTTTTTT. It yields the protein CASSESKGKRLTGELFF. The chain links TRBV10-1 to TRBJ2-2; no definite D call. Germline-derived CDR1 and CDR2 are WNHNN and SYGVQD (reference sequence). The CDR3 totals 17 residues. The V gene lost 0 bases and the J gene lost 4 bases, with 15 bases spanning the gap.

The chain has TRBV5-1 and TRBJ2-5; 7 bases match TRBD1. This CDR3 comprises 16 residues. Germline trimming cut 4 bases from V and 1 base from J; bases unmatched to any gene: 10. CDR1 and CDR2 from the germline V gene are SGHRS and YFSETQ. The CDR3 nucleotides read TGCGCCAGCAGCGACCTGGTTGGACAGGTCCAAGAGACCCAGTACTTC. Protein sequence: CASSDLVGQVQETQYF. Full variable domain (missing parts from reference TRBV5-1 and TRBJ2-5): KAGVTQTPRYLIKTRGQQVTLSCSPISGHRSVSWYQQTPGQGLQFLFEYFSETQRNKGNFPGRFSGRQFSNSRSEMNVSTLELGDSALYLCASSDLVGQVQETQYFGPGTRLLVL.

The DNA of the CDR3 is TGTGCCATCAGCACAGCGTACAGGGACGACGAGCAGTTCTTC. This gives the protein CAISTAYRDDEQFF. The genes are TRBV10-3 and TRBJ2-1, with a weak D call TRBD1 (6 bases). CDR3 length equals 14 residues. CDR1 is ENHRY and CDR2 is SYGVKD in the germline V gene. V was pared by 6 bases and J by 10 bases, with 19 bases between.

V usage is TRBV5-1 and J usage is TRBJ2-2; 13 positions match TRBD2. Germline V gene data show CDR1 as SGHRS and CDR2 as YFSETQ. The trim removed 4 bases at V and 1 base at J, leaving 7 bases unmatched. The CDR3 runs to 18 residues. CDR3 nucleotide sequence: TGCGCCAGCAGCCATCGGCGGACTAGCGGGAGGAACACCGGGGAGCTGTTTTTT. It specifies CASSHRRTSGRNTGELFF.

V usage is TRBV6-2 or TRBV6-3 and J usage is TRBJ1-5; TRBD1 is a possible D gene (5 bases). Germline CDR1 MNHEY, CDR2 SVGEGT. Trimming left V 2 bases short and J 0 bases short, with 11 bases between. The CDR3 has 16 residues. The CDR3: CASSYATGYSNQPQHF. The CDR3 DNA reads TGTGCCAGCAGTTACGCCACAGGTTATAGCAATCAGCCCCAGCATTTT.

This chain joins TRBV27 and TRBJ2-7; 12 bases align to TRBD1. V lost 6 bases to trimming and J lost 4 bases; unmatched junction nucleotides: 1. The CDR3 is made up of 13 amino acids. From germline, CDR1 is MNHEY and CDR2 SMNVEV (reference sequence). CDR3 amino acids: CASRGQGAYEQYF. CDR3 DNA: TGTGCCAGCAGGGGACAGGGGGCTTACGAGCAGTACTTC.

The CDR3 nucleotides read TGCAGTGCTAGGACAGTGGAGACCCAGTACTTC. Translation: CSARTVETQYF. The rearrangement uses TRBV20-1 and TRBJ2-5, with D perhaps TRBD1 (5 bases). Germline V gives CDR1 DFQATT, CDR2 SNEGSKA (reference sequence). There are 11 residues in the CDR3. V was trimmed by 3 bases and J by 5 bases, leaving 7 bases between them.

The V gene is TRBV30, the J gene TRBJ1-5, with 7 bases aligning to TRBD1. The V segment lost 2 bases and the J segment 5 bases; nucleotides outside the gene matches: 9. The germline CDR1 and CDR2 sequences are GTSNPN and SVGIG (reference sequence). The CDR3 has 15 residues. The CDR3 loop reads CAWSLPDRRDQPQHF. DNA of the CDR3: TGTGCCTGGAGTTTGCCGGACAGGCGGGATCAGCCCCAGCATTTT.

Details on this clone: One junction end does not reproduce the germline sequence, and a read error may be involved. The chain uses TRBV11-1 and TRBJ2-3; TRBD2 matches 7 bases. CDR3 size: 12 residues. Germline values: CDR1 SGHAT, CDR2 FQDESV (reference sequence). The chain's CDR3 is CASSSGLDRMHF. The CDR3, as DNA: TGTGCCAGCAGCTCCGGACTAGACCGCATGCATTTT.

This clone was found once. The CDR3 loop is CASSQDTSGGGEQFF. The CDR3 DNA sequence: TGTGCCAGCAGCCAAGACACCTCGGGGGGCGGTGAGCAGTTCTTC. V gene TRBV3-1 (or the pseudogene TRBV3-2) combines with J gene TRBJ2-1, with D possibly matching TRBD2 (7 bases). CDR1 LGHDT and CDR2 YNNKEL come from the germline V gene (reference sequence). The ends were cut back, 0 bases at V and 9 bases at J, with 15 bases in the middle. The CDR3 totals 15 residues.

The chain couples TRBV18 to TRBJ2-1, with TRBD2 identical over 11 bases. V lost 2 bases, J lost 4 bases, and 13 bases stayed unmatched. Germline-derived CDR1 and CDR2 are KGHSH and LQKENI. The CDR3 is made up of 19 amino acids. Here the CDR3 DNA reads TGTGCCAGCTCACCAAGGACTAGCGGGCTGGGACCCGGTTACAATGAGCAGTTCTTC. Amino acid sequence: CASSPRTSGLGPGYNEQFF.

The rearrangement joins TRBV18 to TRBJ1-1; D is unclear. The V end was cut by 3 bases, the J end by 4 bases, with 21 bases between. CDR1 is KGHSH, CDR2 LQKENI, per germline. The CDR3 is 17 amino acids. CDR3 nucleotides: TGTGCCAGCTCACCTGAGCCCCCGAGGTTCATTTTCACTGAAGCTTTCTTT. Its translation is CASSPEPPRFIFTEAFF. The full variable domain, completed using reference TRBV18 and TRBJ1-1, is NAGVMQNPRHLVRRRGQEARLRCSPMKGHSHVYWYRQLPEEGLKFMVYLQKENIIDESGMPKERFSAEFPKEGPSILRIQQVVRGDSAAYFCASSPEPPRFIFTEAFFGQGTRLTVV.

The chain links TRBV29-1 to TRBJ2-3; D call uncertain. V shed 5 bases and J shed 0 bases, with 6 bases lying between them. In germline, CDR1 is SQVTM, CDR2 ANQGSEA. The CDR3 contains 12 residues. CDR3 amino acids: CSVRSSTDTQYF. The CDR3 DNA is TGCAGCGTTCGGTCGAGCACAGATACGCAGTATTTT.

The gene calls are TRBV2 and TRBJ1-1, with D hard to call. Germline assignment: CDR1 SNHLY and CDR2 FYNNEI. The CDR3 runs 14 residues. The germline V and J ends were trimmed by 4 bases and 3 bases, with 12 bases remaining between them. The CDR3: CASSVVPGDTEAFF. In DNA, the CDR3 is TGTGCCAGCAGTGTTGTCCCTGGAGACACTGAAGCTTTCTTT.

This clone was observed a single time. The rearrangement uses TRBV6-4 and TRBJ2-7, with TRBD1 matching over 9 bases. V lost 10 bases and J lost 2; bases outside the gene matches: 6. Germline loops: CDR1 MRHNA, CDR2 SNTAGT. CDR3 length: 13 residues. The CDR3 sequence: CANKQGAPYEQYF. CDR3 in DNA: TGTGCCAACAAACAGGGGGCCCCCTACGAGCAGTACTTC.

V usage is TRBV6-4 and J usage is TRBJ1-2; TRBD1 matches at 9 bases. V shed 8 bases and J 4 bases; nucleotides not matched to a gene: 17. The CDR3 runs 17 residues. Germline V gene sequence: CDR1 MRHNA, CDR2 SNTAGT. The CDR3 bases are TGTGCCAGCTGGGCCCGGCAAACAGGGGGCCGGGGCTATGGCTACACCTTC. Protein: CASWARQTGGRGYGYTF.

V usage is TRBV6-5 and J usage is TRBJ1-2; D is uncertain. Trimming removed 7 bases at V and 4 bases at J, with 16 bases between. The length of the CDR3 is 14 residues. The germline gives CDR1 MNHEY, CDR2 SVGAGI. CDR3 coding DNA: TGTGCCAGCAAATTCACTAGTGAGCTCTATGGCTACACCTTC. Translating gives CASKFTSELYGYTF.

The rearrangement uses TRBV3-1 (or the pseudogene TRBV3-2) and TRBJ2-1, with D possibly TRBD2 on 5 matching bases. CDR3 length: 17 residues. V was pared by 4 bases and J by 5 bases, with 21 bases between. The germline V gene encodes CDR1 LGHDT and CDR2 YNNKEL (reference sequence). This CDR3 reads CASSPLNSSPGNNEQFF. For the CDR3, the DNA is TGTGCCAGCAGCCCCCTTAACTCTAGCCCGGGAAACAATGAGCAGTTCTTC.

The genes are TRBV7-8 and TRBJ1-5, with D possibly matching TRBD1 (6 bases). CDR1 is SGHVS, CDR2 FQNEAQ, per germline. Between the trimmed V and J ends, which lost 5 bases and 1 base, there was a span of 15 bases. The CDR3 extends over 16 amino acids. The CDR3 nucleotides read TGTGCCAGCAGCCAGAACGGCAGGGGCAGCAATCAGCCCCAGCATTTT. It encodes CASSQNGRGSNQPQHF.

The V gene is TRBV7-2, the J gene TRBJ2-7, with 10 bases matching TRBD1. CDR1 is SGHTA and CDR2 is FQGNSA in the germline V gene. This CDR3 has 15 residues. V was pared by 4 bases and J by 5 bases, with 8 bases of the junction left unmatched. The CDR3 DNA follows: TGTGCCAGCAGCTCCACCCGGGACAGGGGCCACGAGCAGTACTTC. Protein: CASSSTRDRGHEQYF.

The CDR3 DNA sequence: TGTGCCAGTAGTATACGTTGGGGGGGCGAGCAGTACTTC. Its protein product is CASSIRWGGEQYF. The chain employs TRBV19 and TRBJ2-7, with 7 bases aligning to TRBD2. Trimming took 2 bases from V and 6 from J; bases not matched to a gene: 4. The CDR3 is 13 amino acids. Per the germline V gene, CDR1 is LNHDA and CDR2 is SQIVND (reference sequence).

The count of this clone is one. V usage is TRBV2 and J usage is TRBJ2-1; possibly TRBD2 for D (5 bases). Germline V lookup: CDR1 SNHLY, CDR2 FYNNEI. This CDR3 spans 13 amino acids. V lost 4 bases, J lost 3 bases, and 7 bases lay in between. The CDR3 region has the DNA TGTGCCAGCAGTGTGGGGAGCTACAATGAGCAGTTCTTC. It yields the protein CASSVGSYNEQFF. Filled out from reference TRBV2 and TRBJ2-1, the complete variable domain reads EPEVTQTPSHQVTQMGQEVILRCVPISNHLYFYWYRQILGQKVEFLVSFYNNEISEKSEIFDDQFSVERPDGSNFTLKIRSTKLEDSAMYFCASSVGSYNEQFFGPGTRLTVL.